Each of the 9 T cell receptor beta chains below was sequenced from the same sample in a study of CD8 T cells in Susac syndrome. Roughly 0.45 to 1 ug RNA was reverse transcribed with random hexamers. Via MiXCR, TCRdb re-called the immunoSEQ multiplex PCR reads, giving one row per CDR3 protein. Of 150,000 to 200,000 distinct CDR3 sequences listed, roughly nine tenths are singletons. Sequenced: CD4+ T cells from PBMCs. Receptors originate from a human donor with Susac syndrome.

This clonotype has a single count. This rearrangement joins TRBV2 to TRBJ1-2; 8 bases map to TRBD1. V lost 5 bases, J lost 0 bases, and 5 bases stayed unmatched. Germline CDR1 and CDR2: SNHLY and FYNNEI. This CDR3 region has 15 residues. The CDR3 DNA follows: TGTGCCAGCAGTTTTGGACAGGGCTCTAACTATGGCTACACCTTC. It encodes CASSFGQGSNYGYTF.

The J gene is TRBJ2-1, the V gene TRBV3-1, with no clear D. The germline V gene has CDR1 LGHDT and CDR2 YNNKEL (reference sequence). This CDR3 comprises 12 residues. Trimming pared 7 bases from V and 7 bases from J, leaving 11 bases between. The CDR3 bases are TGTGCCAGCACCACGTACGGGAATGAGCAGTTCTTC. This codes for CASTTYGNEQFF.

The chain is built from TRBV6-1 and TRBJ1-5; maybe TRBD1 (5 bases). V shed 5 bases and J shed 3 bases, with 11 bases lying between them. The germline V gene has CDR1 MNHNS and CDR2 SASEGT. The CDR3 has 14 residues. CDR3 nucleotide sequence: TGTGCCAGCAGTCCCGGGGGGGTCAATCAGCCCCAGCATTTT. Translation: CASSPGGVNQPQHF.

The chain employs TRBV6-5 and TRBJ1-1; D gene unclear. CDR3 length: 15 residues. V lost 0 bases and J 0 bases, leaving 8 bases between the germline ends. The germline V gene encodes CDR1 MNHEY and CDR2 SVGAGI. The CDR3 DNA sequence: TGTGCCAGCAGTTACTCATCCGGGATGAACACTGAAGCTTTCTTT. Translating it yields CASSYSSGMNTEAFF.

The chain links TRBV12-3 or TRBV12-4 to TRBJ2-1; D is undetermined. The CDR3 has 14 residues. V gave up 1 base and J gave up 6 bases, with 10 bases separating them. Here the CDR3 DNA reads TGTGCCAGCAGTTTAGGCCCGGATGGCAATGAGCAGTTCTTC. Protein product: CASSLGPDGNEQFF.

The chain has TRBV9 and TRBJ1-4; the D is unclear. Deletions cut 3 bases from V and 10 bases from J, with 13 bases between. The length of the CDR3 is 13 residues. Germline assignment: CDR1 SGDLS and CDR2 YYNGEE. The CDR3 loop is CASSGTDAVKLFF. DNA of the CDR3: TGTGCCAGCAGCGGGACTGACGCTGTAAAACTGTTTTTT.

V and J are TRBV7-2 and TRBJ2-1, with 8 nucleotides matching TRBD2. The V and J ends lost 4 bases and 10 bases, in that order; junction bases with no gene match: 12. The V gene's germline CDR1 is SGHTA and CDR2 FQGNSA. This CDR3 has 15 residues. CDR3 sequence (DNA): TGTGCCAGCAGCTCGAGCGGGGGCCCCATAGGGGAGCAGTTCTTC. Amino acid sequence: CASSSSGGPIGEQFF.

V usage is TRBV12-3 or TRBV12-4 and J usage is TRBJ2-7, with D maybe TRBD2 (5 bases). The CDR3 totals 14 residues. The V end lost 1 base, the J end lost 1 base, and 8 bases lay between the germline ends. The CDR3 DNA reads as TGTGCCAGCAGTTTAGGTAGAGGGTCCTACGAGCAGTACTTC. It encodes CASSLGRGSYEQYF.

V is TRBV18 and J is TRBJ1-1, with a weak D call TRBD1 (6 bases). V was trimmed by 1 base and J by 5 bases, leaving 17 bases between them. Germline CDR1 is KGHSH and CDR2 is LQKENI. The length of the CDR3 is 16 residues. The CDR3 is CASSPRSQGSFTEAFF. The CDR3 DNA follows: TGTGCCAGCTCACCACGGAGTCAGGGGAGTTTTACTGAAGCTTTCTTT.